These 9 T cell receptor beta chains share one sample of origin, sequenced in a study of blood T cell repertoires in COVID-19. Some clones are missing from TCRdb's copy, which holds only in-frame ones; the method was immunoSEQ multiplex PCR. The sample has some 77,000 clones; about 90% are singletons. Sequencing was carried out using peripheral blood. The receptor source for this set is a woman older than 75 with active or convalescent COVID-19.

The rearrangement uses TRBV7-9 and TRBJ1-1; weak D call: TRBD1 (5 bases). CDR3 length: 13 amino acids. Germline V CDR1 and CDR2: SEHNR, FQNEAQ (reference sequence). The V end lost 4 bases, the J end lost 1 base, and 7 bases lay between the germline ends. The CDR3 sequence is CASSSTGNTEAFF. The CDR3 coding sequence is TGTGCCAGCAGCTCTACAGGGAACACTGAAGCTTTCTTT.

The chain uses TRBV28 and TRBJ2-1; 10 positions match TRBD2. This CDR3 has 15 residues. J gave up 0 bases and V 6 bases, and 2 bases lay outside the gene matches. Germline V gene lookup returns CDR1 MDHEN and CDR2 SYDVKM. The CDR3 loop reads CASSPSGSSYNEQFF. The CDR3 DNA follows: TGTGCCAGCAGCCCTAGCGGGAGCTCCTACAATGAGCAGTTCTTC.

The chain's CDR3 is CASSGGTGGLITEAFF. Here the CDR3 DNA reads TGTGCCAGCAGCGGGGGGACAGGGGGCTTGATCACTGAAGCTTTCTTT. This chain joins TRBV7-8 and TRBJ1-1; 12 positions agree with TRBD1. Germline-derived CDR1 and CDR2 are SGHVS and FQNEAQ. There are 16 residues in the CDR3. V lost 5 bases, J lost 4 bases, and 8 bases stayed unmatched.

The genes are TRBV5-1 and TRBJ1-6; 7 bases are a match to TRBD1. The germline gives CDR1 SGHRS, CDR2 YFSETQ. The V gene end was trimmed by 1 base and the J gene end by 2 bases; junction bases not matched to a gene: 9. The CDR3 extends over 18 amino acids. This CDR3 reads CASSLRSGGSTYNSPLHF. The CDR3 nucleotides read TGCGCCAGCAGCTTGCGTTCAGGGGGTAGCACCTATAATTCACCCCTCCACTTT.

V usage is TRBV5-6 and J usage is TRBJ1-2, with D unresolved. V lost 1 base and J 4 bases, leaving 8 bases between the germline ends. The CDR3 is 13 amino acids. Germline assignment: CDR1 SGHDT and CDR2 YYEEEE. As DNA, the CDR3 is TGTGCCAGCAGCTTGACGGCGGGCTATGGCTACACCTTC. It yields the protein CASSLTAGYGYTF. Based on the CDR3 plus reference TRBV5-6 and TRBJ1-2, the full variable domain is DAGVTQSPTHLIKTRGQQVTLRCSPKSGHDTVSWYQQALGQGPQFIFQYYEEEERQRGNFPDRFSGHQFPNYSSELNVNALLLGDSALYLCASSLTAGYGYTFGSGTRLTVV.

This chain links TRBV5-1 with TRBJ1-1; 9 bases fit TRBD1. This CDR3 spans 15 amino acids. Unmatched junction bases numbered 7, after V lost 4 bases and J lost 3 bases. Per the germline V gene, CDR1 is SGHRS and CDR2 is YFSETQ. Here the CDR3 DNA reads TGCGCCAGCAGCCCGGGGACAGGGTGGGACACTGAAGCTTTCTTT. This sequence encodes CASSPGTGWDTEAFF.

The genes are TRBV7-2 and TRBJ2-7, with TRBD2 matching over 7 bases. V gave up 5 bases and J gave up 1 base; unmatched junction bases: 8. This CDR3 is built from 15 residues. Germline V gene sequence: CDR1 SGHTA, CDR2 FQGNSA. CDR3 DNA: TGTGCCAGCAGCCCAAGTGGGGGGGGTTCCTACGAGCAGTACTTC. This gives the protein CASSPSGGGSYEQYF.

The chain joins TRBV20-1 to TRBJ1-5; 9 nucleotides align to TRBD1. This CDR3 has 17 amino acids. V dropped 3 bases and J dropped 3; count of bases not matched to a gene: 12. Germline V gene data show CDR1 as DFQATT and CDR2 as SNEGSKA (reference sequence). The CDR3 coding sequence is TGCAGTGCTAGTTTTCCCCGCGGACAGGGGTACAATCAGCCCCAGCATTTT. Encoded protein: CSASFPRGQGYNQPQHF.

This chain connects TRBV20-1 to TRBJ1-6, with D possibly being TRBD1 (6 bases). The germline gives CDR1 DFQATT, CDR2 SNEGSKA (reference sequence). CDR3 length equals 16 residues. Trimming shortened V by 3 bases and J by 7 bases, and 19 bases separated the two germline ends. The CDR3 DNA is TGCAGTGCTAGTCCGTTAAGGGGGATCCGGAATTCACCCCTCCACTTT. This translates into CSASPLRGIRNSPLHF.